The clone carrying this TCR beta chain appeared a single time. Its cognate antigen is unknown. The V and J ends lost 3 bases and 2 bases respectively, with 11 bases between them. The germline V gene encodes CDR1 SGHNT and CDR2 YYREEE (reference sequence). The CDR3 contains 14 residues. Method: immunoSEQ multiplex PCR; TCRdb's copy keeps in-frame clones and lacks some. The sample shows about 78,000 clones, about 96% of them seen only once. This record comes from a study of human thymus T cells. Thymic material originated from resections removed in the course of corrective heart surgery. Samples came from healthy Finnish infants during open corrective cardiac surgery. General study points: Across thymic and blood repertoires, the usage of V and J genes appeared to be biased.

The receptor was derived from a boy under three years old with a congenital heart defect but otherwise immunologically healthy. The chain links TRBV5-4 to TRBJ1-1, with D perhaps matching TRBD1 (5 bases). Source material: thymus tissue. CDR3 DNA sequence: TGTGCCAGCAGCTCCGGGACCGAAAACACTGAAGCTTTCTTT. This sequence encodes CASSSGTENTEAFF.